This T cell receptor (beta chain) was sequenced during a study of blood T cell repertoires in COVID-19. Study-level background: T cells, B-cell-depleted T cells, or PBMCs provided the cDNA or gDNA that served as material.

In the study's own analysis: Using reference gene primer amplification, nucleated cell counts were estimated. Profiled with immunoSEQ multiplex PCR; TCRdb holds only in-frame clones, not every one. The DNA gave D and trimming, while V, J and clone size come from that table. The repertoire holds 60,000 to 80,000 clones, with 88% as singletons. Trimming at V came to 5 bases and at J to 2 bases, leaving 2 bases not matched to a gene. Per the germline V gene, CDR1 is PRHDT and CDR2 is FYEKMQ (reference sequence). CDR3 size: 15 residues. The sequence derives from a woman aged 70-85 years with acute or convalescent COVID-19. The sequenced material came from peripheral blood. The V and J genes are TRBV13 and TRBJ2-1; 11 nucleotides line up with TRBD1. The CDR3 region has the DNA TGTGCCAGCAGCCGGGGACAGGGGGCCTACAATGAGCAGTTCTTC. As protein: CASSRGQGAYNEQFF.